The next 15 T cell receptor beta chains were all read from a single sample in a study of blood T cell repertoires in COVID-19. The method was immunoSEQ multiplex PCR; TCRdb's version includes in-frame clones alone and lacks a portion of them. The table has 350,000 to 550,000 clones, roughly 85% seen once. Source material: PBMCs or T cells enriched from blood (not recorded which). The receptors come from a woman aged 18-35 years with acute COVID-19.

This chain connects TRBV6-2 or TRBV6-3 to TRBJ1-5, with a tentative D call TRBD1 (5 bases). Trimming left V 0 bases short and J 0 bases short, with 12 bases between. The CDR3 is 17 amino acids. Germline values: CDR1 MNHEY, CDR2 SVGEGT. CDR3 sequence (DNA): TGTGCCAGCAGTTACTCCCGCCGGGACTATAGCAATCAGCCCCAGCATTTT. This codes for CASSYSRRDYSNQPQHF.

In nucleotides, the CDR3 is TGTGCCAGCAGTTACGCCACAGGGAACAATCAGCCCCAGCATTTT. Translating gives CASSYATGNNQPQHF. The chain recombines TRBV6-6 with TRBJ1-5; D perhaps matches TRBD1 (6 bases). The CDR3 length is 15 residues. CDR1 is MNHNY, CDR2 SVGAGI, per germline (reference sequence). With 2 bases removed from V and 3 bases from J, the gap between germline ends came to 11 bases.

The chain employs TRBV2 and TRBJ2-7; 7 bases line up with TRBD2. The CDR3 totals 12 residues. Germline trimming cut 6 bases from V and 6 bases from J; bases unmatched to any gene: 5. In germline, CDR1 is SNHLY, CDR2 FYNNEI. CDR3 nucleotide sequence: TGTGCCAGCAGCCGGGGGGTAGTCGAGCAGTACTTC. Amino acids: CASSRGVVEQYF.

The V and J genes are TRBV19 and TRBJ2-3, with TRBD2 matching 12 bases. Losses at the gene ends were 9 bases for V and 4 bases for J; bases not matched to a gene: 11. The CDR3 runs 16 residues. Germline CDR1 LNHDA, CDR2 SQIVND (reference sequence). The CDR3 nucleotides read TGTGCCAGCTCACCCGATCTAGCGGGAGGGCCAGATACGCAGTATTTT. It translates to CASSPDLAGGPDTQYF.

V usage is TRBV25-1 and J usage is TRBJ1-6; TRBD1 might be the D (6 bases). The V and J ends lost 3 bases and 7 bases respectively, with 16 bases between them. The CDR3 has 16 amino acids. Germline lookup yields CDR1 MGHDK and CDR2 SYGVNS. The CDR3 sequence is CASSETLTGGNSPLHF. As DNA, the CDR3 is TGTGCCAGCAGTGAGACCTTGACAGGTGGAAATTCACCCCTCCACTTT.

This chain connects TRBV7-9 to TRBJ2-1; tentatively, D is TRBD2 (7 bases). V lost 5 bases to trimming and J lost 9 bases, with 17 bases between them. CDR1 is SEHNR and CDR2 is FQNEAQ in the germline V gene (reference sequence). The CDR3 has 14 residues. In nucleotides, the CDR3 is TGTGCCAGCAGCAAACAGGGAGGGAAGAGTGAGCAGTTCTTC. Residues: CASSKQGGKSEQFF.

The J gene is TRBJ2-7, the V gene TRBV10-3; TRBD2 matches 11 bases. In germline, CDR1 is ENHRY, CDR2 SYGVKD. This CDR3 is built from 16 residues. The V segment lost 4 bases and the J segment 5 bases; nucleotides outside the gene matches: 10. The CDR3 nucleotides are TGTGCCATCAGTGGTTTAGCGGGAGGGCCGCAGGACGAGCAGTACTTC. It codes for CAISGLAGGPQDEQYF.

The chain links TRBV3-1 (or the pseudogene TRBV3-2) to TRBJ2-3, with 7 bases that match TRBD1. V lost 5 bases, J lost 7 bases, and 18 bases stayed unmatched. The CDR3 has 17 residues. The germline gives CDR1 LGHDT, CDR2 YNNKEL (reference sequence). The CDR3 nucleotides are TGTGCCAGCAGCTCACCTAGTAGGGGACAGCCCTTTAATACGCAGTATTTT. Translated, it gives CASSSPSRGQPFNTQYF.

This clone showed up just once. The chain employs TRBV24-1 and TRBJ2-3; 14 positions agree with TRBD2. V trimming: 1 base; J trimming: 1 base; junction bases outside the gene matches: 6. Germline V gene lookup returns CDR1 KGHDR and CDR2 SFDVKD. The CDR3 sequence is 19 residues long. As DNA, the CDR3 is TGTGCCACCAGTGATTTAGGGACTAGCGGGAGCGCCGGCACAGATACGCAGTATTTT. The encoded protein is CATSDLGTSGSAGTDTQYF.

The chain couples TRBV5-6 to TRBJ1-2; D is unresolved. Germline CDR1 reads SGHDT; CDR2 reads YYEEEE. The CDR3 loop spans 16 amino acids. Trimming pared 1 base from V and 0 bases from J, leaving 13 bases between. CDR3 protein: CASSLYFDSANYGYTF. CDR3 bases: TGTGCCAGCAGCTTGTATTTCGATTCAGCTAACTATGGCTACACCTTC.

This clone has just one count. The chain couples TRBV6-4 to TRBJ1-5; 7 bases fit TRBD1. CDR1 is MRHNA and CDR2 is SNTAGT in the germline V gene. The ends lost 8 bases at V and 1 base at J; junction bases unmatched: 5. This CDR3 comprises 14 residues. The CDR3 here is CASGRQGSNQPQHF. CDR3 DNA sequence: TGTGCCAGCGGAAGACAGGGAAGCAATCAGCCCCAGCATTTT.

In its sample, this clone was seen a few times. The chain joins TRBV5-1 to TRBJ1-5; D gene unclear. The V gene's germline CDR1 is SGHRS and CDR2 YFSETQ. With 0 bases removed from V and 8 bases from J, the gap between germline ends came to 15 bases. There are 15 residues in the CDR3. The CDR3: CASSLAGEAFEPQHF. CDR3 sequence (DNA): TGCGCCAGCAGCTTGGCCGGGGAGGCCTTTGAGCCCCAGCATTTT. Combining the CDR3 with reference TRBV5-1 and TRBJ1-5 gives the whole variable domain KAGVTQTPRYLIKTRGQQVTLSCSPISGHRSVSWYQQTPGQGLQFLFEYFSETQRNKGNFPGRFSGRQFSNSRSEMNVSTLELGDSALYLCASSLAGEAFEPQHFGDGTRLSIL.

The V call is TRBV2, the J call TRBJ1-5; D is ambiguous. The CDR3 runs to 14 residues. Looked up from germline, CDR1 is SNHLY and CDR2 is FYNNEI. V lost 8 bases, J lost 0 bases, and 11 bases lay in between. CDR3 in amino acids: CASALADSNQPQHF. CDR3 in DNA: TGTGCCAGCGCCCTGGCAGATAGCAATCAGCCCCAGCATTTT. The whole variable domain, filled in from reference TRBV2 and TRBJ1-5, reads EPEVTQTPSHQVTQMGQEVILRCVPISNHLYFYWYRQILGQKVEFLVSFYNNEISEKSEIFDDQFSVERPDGSNFTLKIRSTKLEDSAMYFCASALADSNQPQHFGDGTRLSIL.

The count of this clone is one. The V call is TRBV4-1, the J call TRBJ2-2; D not resolved. The CDR3 runs to 14 residues. Looked up from germline, CDR1 is MGHRA and CDR2 is YSYEKL. Trimming removed 3 bases at V and 3 bases at J, with 8 bases between. The CDR3 coding sequence is TGCGCCAGCAGCCATTTAGTGTACACCGGGGAGCTGTTTTTT. This translates into CASSHLVYTGELFF.

The chain is built from TRBV3-1 (or the pseudogene TRBV3-2) and TRBJ1-3; a weak D match, TRBD1 (6 bases). The CDR3 consists of 15 residues. V dropped 3 bases and J dropped 3 bases, with 12 bases sitting between them. CDR1 LGHDT and CDR2 YNNKEL come from the germline V gene (reference sequence). The CDR3 loop is CASSQAGVFGNTIYF. The CDR3 bases are TGTGCCAGCAGCCAGGCAGGGGTATTTGGAAACACCATATATTTT.